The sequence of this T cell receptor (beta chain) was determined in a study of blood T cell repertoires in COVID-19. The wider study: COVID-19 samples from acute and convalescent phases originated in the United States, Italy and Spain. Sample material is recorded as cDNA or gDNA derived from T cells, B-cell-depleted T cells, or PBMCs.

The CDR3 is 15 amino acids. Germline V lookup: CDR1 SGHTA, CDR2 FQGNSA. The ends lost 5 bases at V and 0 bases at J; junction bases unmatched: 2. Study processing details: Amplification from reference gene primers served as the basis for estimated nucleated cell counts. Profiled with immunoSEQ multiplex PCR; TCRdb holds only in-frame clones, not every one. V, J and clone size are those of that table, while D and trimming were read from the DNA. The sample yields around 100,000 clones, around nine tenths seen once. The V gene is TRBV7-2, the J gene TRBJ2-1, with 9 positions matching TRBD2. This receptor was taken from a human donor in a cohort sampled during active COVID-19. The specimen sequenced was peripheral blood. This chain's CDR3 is CASSISGSSYNEQFF. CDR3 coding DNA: TGTGCCAGCAGCATTAGCGGGAGCTCCTACAATGAGCAGTTCTTC.